This TCR beta chain is drawn from a study of TIL therapy for anti-PD-1-resistant metastatic lung cancer. Looking at the study overall: Median patient age was 54, ranging roughly 38-75 years.

Trimming pared 0 bases from V and 3 bases from J, leaving 10 bases between. The CDR3 length is 14 residues. From germline, CDR1 is SGHRS and CDR2 YFSETQ. Study-wide findings and caveats: Many TIL product clones were absent from baseline tumor, suggesting clonal contraction.

Stated time point: pre-treatment sample, taken before nivolumab and TIL therapy. Tumor tissue came from excised metastases, mostly pleural nodules or supraclavicular lymph nodes. Concerning this clone: As yet, its antigen is unknown.

This was the immunoSEQ v3 assay. Sequencing was performed with immunoSEQ multiplex PCR; in TCRdb, only in-frame clones are kept and a portion is missing. The table includes about 25,000 clones, roughly two thirds detected once. The chain has TRBV5-1 and TRBJ2-7, with D tentatively TRBD2 (6 bases). The sample in question was tumor tissue, obtained at baseline. The sequence was obtained from a person aged 25 to 85 with non-small cell lung cancer. CDR3 loop: CASSLAGGNYEQYF. DNA for the CDR3: TGCGCCAGCAGCTTGGCCGGAGGGAACTACGAGCAGTACTTC. Supplemented by reference TRBV5-1 and TRBJ2-7, the full variable domain reads KAGVTQTPRYLIKTRGQQVTLSCSPISGHRSVSWYQQTPGQGLQFLFEYFSETQRNKGNFPGRFSGRQFSNSRSEMNVSTLELGDSALYLCASSLAGGNYEQYFGPGTRLTVT.